The clone carrying this T cell receptor (beta chain) was seen once. The sample belongs to a study of blood T cell repertoires in COVID-19. V lost 2 bases, J lost 0 bases, and 6 bases lay in between. Germline V gene data show CDR1 as SGDLS and CDR2 as YYNGEE. The CDR3 is 14 amino acids. Some clones are missing from TCRdb's copy, which holds only in-frame ones; the method was immunoSEQ multiplex PCR. The table records some 390,000 clones, around 91% of them present only once. The TCR sequence derives from a young man who had recovered from COVID-19. The chain recombines TRBV9 with TRBJ1-3; D remains ambiguous. The sequencing sample was made of PBMCs or T cells enriched from blood (not recorded which). The CDR3 nucleotides are TGTGCCAGCAGCGTCTTGAGCTCTGGAAACACCATATATTTT. It specifies CASSVLSSGNTIYF.